This T cell receptor beta chain was captured in a study of cytomegalovirus exposure and HLA in healthy donors. Overall study findings and caveats: The classifier reportedly diagnosed cytomegalovirus status with high sensitivity and specificity. DRB1 had the most TCR associations and HLA-C the fewest, a later analysis found, with rates varying by HLA locus. Productive status was seen about 90% or about 30% of the time for most TCR beta V segments in an earlier analysis. Some highly shared sequence variants likely arose as a pipeline artifact.

In regard to this clone: Its target is unknown.

The study ran its PCR with 60 Vbeta and 13 Jbeta primers. Profiled with immunoSEQ multiplex PCR; TCRdb holds only in-frame clones, not every one. The repertoire has over 200,000 clones, around 80% of them found once; the top ten carry approximately 2.6%. The specimen sequenced was PBMCs. The receptor's source is a woman aged 55-69 years in good health and CMV-seropositive.

DNA of the CDR3: TGTGCCCAAAGTAGGGGGAGCCTTACCGGGGAGCTGTTTTTT. Amino acids: CAQSRGSLTGELFF. The genes are TRBV30 and TRBJ2-2; D perhaps matches TRBD1 (6 bases). This CDR3 is built from 14 residues. V lost 8 bases and J lost 5, with 18 bases in between. CDR1 GTSNPN and CDR2 SVGIG come from the germline V gene (reference sequence).